Below, 24 T cell receptor beta chains from the same sample are listed, as sequenced in a study of low-dose radiotherapy and immunotherapy resistance in tumors. Alpha- and beta-chain coverage of first-strand cDNA came from TRAV- and TRBV-specific primers. Using a constant-region primer together with a V-primer adapter, TCRs were subjected to roughly 18 PCR cycles of amplification. From the reads, TCRdb called clonotypes with MiXCR, one entry per CDR3 protein. This repertoire shows more than 70,000 distinct CDR3 sequences, around 30% found once; its top ten account for over 8.5%. Time point described: before trial treatment. Sequencing used PBMCs, obtained before treatment. Receptors originate from a female donor with ovarian cancer.

J is TRBJ2-1 and V is TRBV5-1; 8 nucleotides agree with TRBD1. Germline V lookup: CDR1 SGHRS, CDR2 YFSETQ. Trimming at V came to 4 bases and at J to 5 bases, leaving 8 bases not matched to a gene. The CDR3 length is 15 residues. The CDR3 here is CASSKAGTGNNEQFF. The CDR3 region has the DNA TGCGCCAGCAGCAAGGCCGGGACAGGTAACAATGAGCAGTTCTTC.

In its sample, this clonotype was seen many times. The chain couples TRBV30 to TRBJ1-1; TRBD1 is a possible D gene (5 bases). The germline gives CDR1 GTSNPN, CDR2 SVGIG (reference sequence). The CDR3 runs 14 residues. Trimming shortened V by 4 bases and J by 1 base, and 13 bases separated the two germline ends. The CDR3 coding sequence is TGTGCCTGGAACCCAGGGTCTCCGAACACTGAAGCTTTCTTT. Encoded protein: CAWNPGSPNTEAFF.

This clonotype was counted many times. The chain combines TRBV12-3 or TRBV12-4 with TRBJ2-3, with D possibly called TRBD1 or TRBD2 (5 bases each). The CDR3 loop spans 14 amino acids. The V and J ends lost 6 bases and 1 base respectively, with 11 bases between them. CDR3 sequence: CASSPWDRTDTQYF. CDR3 nucleotide sequence: TGTGCCAGCAGCCCCTGGGACCGCACAGATACGCAGTATTTT.

This clonotype appeared many times. V is TRBV2 and J is TRBJ1-4; tentative D call: TRBD1 (5 bases). The length of the CDR3 is 13 residues. Germline-derived CDR1 and CDR2 are SNHLY and FYNNEI. Between the trimmed V and J ends, which lost 6 bases and 0 bases, there was a span of 5 bases. The CDR3 sequence: CASRGATNEKLFF. In DNA form, the CDR3 reads TGTGCCAGCAGGGGGGCAACTAATGAAAAACTGTTTTTT.

The V gene is TRBV19, the J gene TRBJ2-7; a weak D match, TRBD1 (6 bases). The V gene's germline CDR1 is LNHDA and CDR2 SQIVND (reference sequence). This CDR3 region has 16 residues. Trimming shortened V by 5 bases and J by 2 bases, and 19 bases separated the two germline ends. CDR3 protein: CASSPGLGQSAYEQYF. In nucleotides, the CDR3 is TGTGCCAGTAGTCCGGGCCTTGGACAGAGCGCCTACGAGCAGTACTTC.

V is TRBV20-1 and J is TRBJ2-7; D is possibly TRBD2 (6 bases). The CDR3 is made up of 13 amino acids. CDR1 and CDR2 from the germline V gene are DFQATT and SNEGSKA (reference sequence). The germline V and J ends were trimmed by 2 bases and 5 bases, with 13 bases remaining between them. The CDR3 is CSARQWEEDEQYF. Here the CDR3 DNA reads TGCAGTGCTAGACAGTGGGAGGAGGACGAGCAGTACTTC.

This clonotype was counted many times. The J gene is TRBJ2-1, the V gene TRBV21-1; the table's TRBD1 call for D was not verified on the DNA. TRBV21-1 is labeled a pseudogene. CDR3 length: 17 residues. As DNA, the CDR3 is TGTGCCAGCAGCAAAGGGAGTGGCGGGACAACCTACAATGAGCAGTTCTTC. Translated, it gives CASSKGSGGTTYNEQFF.

This clonotype was counted at least ten times. The CDR3 reads CATRVGFNYGYTF. CDR3 DNA sequence: TGTGCCACCAGAGTCGGGTTTAACTATGGCTACACCTTC. The rearrangement links TRBV15 to TRBJ1-2; no definite D call. The ends were cut back, 6 bases at V and 1 base at J, with 9 bases in the middle. The CDR3 totals 13 residues. Per the germline V gene, CDR1 is LNHNV and CDR2 is YYDKDF (reference sequence).

This chain joins TRBV6-2 or TRBV6-3 and TRBJ2-1, with 7 bases fitting TRBD2. The CDR3 consists of 15 residues. The V gene's germline CDR1 is MNHEY and CDR2 SVGEGT. The V segment lost 6 bases and the J segment 2 bases; nucleotides outside the gene matches: 7. This CDR3 is CASSRGGATYNEQFF. CDR3 bases: TGTGCCAGCAGCCGGGGAGGGGCCACCTACAATGAGCAGTTCTTC.

This clonotype was seen many times. This chain connects TRBV19 to TRBJ2-1; TRBD2 is a possible D gene (7 bases). Germline CDR1 and CDR2: LNHDA and SQIVND (reference sequence). Trimming took off 5 bases at V and 6 bases at J, with 23 bases between the two ends. The CDR3 is 17 residues long. CDR3 DNA sequence: TGTGCCAGTAGTCACCCCCGTGGGGCGGGGGCCGCCAATGAGCAGTTCTTC. Protein: CASSHPRGAGAANEQFF.

This clonotype was counted at least ten times. V usage is TRBV27 and J usage is TRBJ2-7; tentative D call: TRBD2 (7 bases). The CDR3 consists of 15 residues. Trimming shortened V by 6 bases and J by 5 bases, and 20 bases separated the two germline ends. Per the germline V gene, CDR1 is MNHEY and CDR2 is SMNVEV (reference sequence). The CDR3 coding sequence is TGTGCCAGCAGCCCATGGACGGGGGGCCAGGACGAGCAGTACTTC. As protein: CASSPWTGGQDEQYF.

This clonotype was seen ten or more times. This sequence joins TRBV6-1 and TRBJ2-5; no firm D call. V shed 4 bases and J shed 1 base, with 7 bases lying between them. This CDR3 has 13 residues. Germline loops: CDR1 MNHNS, CDR2 SASEGT. For the CDR3, the DNA is TGTGCCAGCAGTGGAAACAGCCAAGAGACCCAGTACTTC. Translation gives CASSGNSQETQYF.

Comments on this clonotype: A read error likely explains this, since a far larger clone differs by one base. The gene calls are TRBV28 and TRBJ2-5; D is uncertain. Germline V gives CDR1 MDHEN, CDR2 SYDVKM. This CDR3 has 11 amino acids. The CDR3 region is CATSDVGTQYF. As DNA, the CDR3 is TGTGCCACCAGTGACGTTGGGACCCAGTACTTC.

This sequence joins TRBV19 and TRBJ2-2, with unresolved D. Germline assignment: CDR1 LNHDA and CDR2 SQIVND (reference sequence). This CDR3 contains 14 residues. Trimming stripped 8 bases from V and 2 bases from J, with 12 bases between. This chain's CDR3 is CASAYNPNTGELFF. As DNA, the CDR3 is TGTGCCAGTGCGTATAATCCTAACACCGGGGAGCTGTTTTTT.

At least ten counts were recorded for this clonotype. V is TRBV6-5 and J is TRBJ1-5; 9 bases align to TRBD1. Unmatched junction bases numbered 9, after V lost 5 bases and J lost 1 base. Germline loops: CDR1 MNHEY, CDR2 SVGAGI. This CDR3 has 17 residues. The CDR3 bases are TGTGCCAGCAGTACCGCCGGGACAGGGAGCAGCAATCAGCCCCAGCATTTT. Translating gives CASSTAGTGSSNQPQHF.

This clonotype was recorded many times. The chain uses TRBV28 and TRBJ2-1; 10 nucleotides line up with TRBD1. The J segment lost 9 bases and the V segment lost 3 bases, leaving 8 bases of the junction unmatched. The CDR3 covers 15 residues. Germline-derived CDR1 and CDR2 are MDHEN and SYDVKM. The CDR3 DNA is TGTGCCAGCAGTTTCGGGACAGGGGTGGGCGGTGAGCAGTTCTTC. It yields the protein CASSFGTGVGGEQFF.

The V call is TRBV5-5, the J call TRBJ2-5; 7 positions match TRBD2. This CDR3 spans 15 amino acids. CDR1 and CDR2 (germline): SGHKS, YYEKEE (reference sequence). The ends lost 0 bases at V and 5 bases at J; junction bases unmatched: 7. The CDR3 bases are TGTGCCAGCAGCTTGGACGGGAGGACGGGGGAGACCCAGTACTTC. It yields the protein CASSLDGRTGETQYF. Drawing the rest from reference TRBV5-5 and TRBJ2-5, the complete variable domain is DAGVTQSPTHLIKTRGQQVTLRCSPISGHKSVSWYQQVLGQGPQFIFQYYEKEERGRGNFPDRFSARQFPNYSSELNVNALLLGDSALYLCASSLDGRTGETQYFGPGTRLLVL.

The gene calls are TRBV5-4 and TRBJ2-2; D is unclear. The CDR3 length is 12 residues. Germline-derived CDR1 and CDR2 are SGHNT and YYREEE (reference sequence). V was pared by 1 base and J by 9 bases, with 7 bases between. The CDR3 here is CASSLYNRELFF. Here the CDR3 DNA reads TGTGCCAGCAGCTTGTACAACCGGGAGCTGTTTTTT.

This clonotype was observed a single time. The V gene is TRBV27, the J gene TRBJ2-7; 14 nucleotides align to TRBD2. V was clipped by 2 bases and J by 1 base; unmatched bases: 7. CDR1 and CDR2 from the germline V gene are MNHEY and SMNVEV (reference sequence). The CDR3 is 18 amino acids. The CDR3 is CASSLMGLAGAYSYEQYF. As DNA, the CDR3 is TGTGCCAGCAGTTTAATGGGACTAGCGGGGGCCTATTCCTACGAGCAGTACTTC.

This rearrangement joins TRBV2 to TRBJ2-5; D could derive from TRBD1 or TRBD2 (5 bases each). This CDR3 is 15 amino acids long. Trimming shortened V by 0 bases and J by 9 bases, and 17 bases separated the two germline ends. Germline V lookup: CDR1 SNHLY, CDR2 FYNNEI. This CDR3 is CASSEAGEASGPQYF. In DNA form, the CDR3 reads TGTGCCAGCAGTGAAGCGGGGGAAGCCTCCGGGCCCCAGTACTTC.

V and J are TRBV27 and TRBJ2-3; 8 positions agree with TRBD2. V lost 6 bases, J lost 6 bases, and 11 bases stayed unmatched. Germline V CDR1 and CDR2: MNHEY, SMNVEV (reference sequence). This CDR3 spans 15 amino acids. This CDR3 reads CASSPLGLGSDTQYF. The CDR3 DNA reads as TGTGCCAGCAGCCCTTTGGGACTAGGGTCGGATACGCAGTATTTT.

This clonotype was seen ten or more times. The CDR3 DNA follows: TGTGCCAGCGGACGACTGGGACTAGCGGGAGGTTCCTACGAGCAGTACTTC. Protein product: CASGRLGLAGGSYEQYF. J is TRBJ2-7 and V is TRBV27; the match to TRBD2 covers 15 bases. This CDR3 has 17 residues. V dropped 8 bases and J dropped 1; count of bases not matched to a gene: 9. From germline, CDR1 is MNHEY and CDR2 SMNVEV (reference sequence).

This clonotype was picked up many times. The chain links TRBV7-8 to TRBJ2-1; 7 bases map to TRBD2. This CDR3 has 16 residues. Unmatched junction bases numbered 5, after V lost 1 base and J lost 2 bases. Germline CDR1 and CDR2: SGHVS and FQNEAQ. CDR3 in DNA: TGTGCCAGCAGCTTAGGGCGGACTAGGACCTACAATGAGCAGTTCTTC. Encoded protein: CASSLGRTRTYNEQFF.

There are a few counts of this clonotype. The chain combines TRBV27 with TRBJ2-1; 9 bases agree with TRBD2. V lost 2 bases and J lost 5; bases outside the gene matches: 13. The CDR3 runs 18 residues. CDR1 is MNHEY and CDR2 is SMNVEV in the germline V gene (reference sequence). The CDR3 spells CASSLAGGRPTVNNEQFF. The CDR3, as DNA: TGTGCCAGCAGTTTAGCGGGGGGGCGCCCTACCGTGAACAATGAGCAGTTCTTC.